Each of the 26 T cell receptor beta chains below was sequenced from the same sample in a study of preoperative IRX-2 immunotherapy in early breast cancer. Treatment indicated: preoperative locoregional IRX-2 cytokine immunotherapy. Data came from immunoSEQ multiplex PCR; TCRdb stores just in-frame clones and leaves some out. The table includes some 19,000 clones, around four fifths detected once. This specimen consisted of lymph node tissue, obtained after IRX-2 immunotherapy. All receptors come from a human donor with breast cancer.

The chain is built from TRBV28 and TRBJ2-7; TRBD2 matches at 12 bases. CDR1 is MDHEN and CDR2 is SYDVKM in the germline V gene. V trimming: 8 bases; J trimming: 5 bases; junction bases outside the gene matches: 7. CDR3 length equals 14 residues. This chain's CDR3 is CASGRTSGNHEQYF. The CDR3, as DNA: TGTGCCAGCGGACGGACTAGCGGGAATCACGAGCAGTACTTC.

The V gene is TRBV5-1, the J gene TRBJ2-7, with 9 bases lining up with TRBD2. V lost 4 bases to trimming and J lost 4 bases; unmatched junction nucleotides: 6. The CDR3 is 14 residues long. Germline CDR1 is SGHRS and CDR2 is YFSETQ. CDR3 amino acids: CASSPTSGPYEQYF. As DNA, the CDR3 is TGCGCCAGCAGCCCGACTAGCGGTCCATACGAGCAGTACTTC.

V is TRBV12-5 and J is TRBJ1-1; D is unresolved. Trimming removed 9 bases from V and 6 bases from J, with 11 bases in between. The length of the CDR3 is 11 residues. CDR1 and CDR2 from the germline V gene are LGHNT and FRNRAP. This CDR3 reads CASTRGAEAFF. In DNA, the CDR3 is TGTGCTAGCACGCGGGGTGCTGAAGCTTTCTTT.

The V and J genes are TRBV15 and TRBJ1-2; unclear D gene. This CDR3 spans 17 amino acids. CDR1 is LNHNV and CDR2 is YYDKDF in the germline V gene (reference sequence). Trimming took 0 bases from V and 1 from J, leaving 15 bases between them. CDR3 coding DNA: TGTGCCACCAGCAGAGATCCGGCCCTGGCAGATAACTATGGCTACACCTTC. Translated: CATSRDPALADNYGYTF.

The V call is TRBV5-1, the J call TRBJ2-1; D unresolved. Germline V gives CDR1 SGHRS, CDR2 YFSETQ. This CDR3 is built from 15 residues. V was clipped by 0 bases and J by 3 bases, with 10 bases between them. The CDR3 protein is CASSLASTVYNEQFF. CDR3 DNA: TGCGCCAGCAGCTTGGCCTCGACGGTCTACAATGAGCAGTTCTTC.

CDR3 residues: CASSLLPGTNTEAFF. The CDR3 DNA follows: TGTGCCAGCAGCTTATTACCGGGGACTAACACTGAAGCTTTCTTT. This chain uses TRBV11-3 with TRBJ1-1, with a tentative D call TRBD1 (5 bases). V lost 2 bases to trimming and J lost 2 bases, with 12 bases between them. Germline values: CDR1 SGHNT, CDR2 YENEEA. The CDR3 is made up of 15 amino acids.

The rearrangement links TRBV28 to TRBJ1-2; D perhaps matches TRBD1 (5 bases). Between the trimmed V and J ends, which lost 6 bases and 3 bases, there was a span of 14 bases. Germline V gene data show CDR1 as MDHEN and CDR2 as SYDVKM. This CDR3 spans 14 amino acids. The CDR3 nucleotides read TGTGCCAGCAGGGGTGGACATCGGGACTATGGCTACACCTTC. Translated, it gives CASRGGHRDYGYTF.

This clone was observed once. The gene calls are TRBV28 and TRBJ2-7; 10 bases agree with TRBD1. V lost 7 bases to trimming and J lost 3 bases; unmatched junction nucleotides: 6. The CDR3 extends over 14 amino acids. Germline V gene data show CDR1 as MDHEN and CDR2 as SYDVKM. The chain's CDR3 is CASTPGQGYYEQYF. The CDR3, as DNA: TGTGCCAGCACCCCGGGACAGGGGTACTACGAGCAGTACTTC.

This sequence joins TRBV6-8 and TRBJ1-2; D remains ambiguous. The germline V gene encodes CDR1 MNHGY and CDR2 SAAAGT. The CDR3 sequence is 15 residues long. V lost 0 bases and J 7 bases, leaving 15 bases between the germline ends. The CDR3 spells CASSYSIGRVTGYTF. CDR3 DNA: TGTGCCAGCAGTTACTCGATAGGCCGGGTCACTGGCTACACCTTC.

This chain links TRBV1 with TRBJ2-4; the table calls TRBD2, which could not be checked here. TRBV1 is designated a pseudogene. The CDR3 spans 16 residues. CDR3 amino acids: CASSQLLDLAKNIQYF. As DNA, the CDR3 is TGCGCCAGCAGCCAACTCCTAGATCTAGCCAAAAACATTCAGTACTTC.

The CDR3 reads CASSQVSTSGRPGELFF. The CDR3 coding sequence is TGTGCCAGCAGCCAAGTATCGACTAGCGGGAGACCCGGGGAGCTGTTTTTT. V is TRBV11-3 and J is TRBJ2-2, with 12 bases that match TRBD2. V dropped 5 bases and J dropped 6; count of bases not matched to a gene: 10. In germline, CDR1 is SGHNT, CDR2 YENEEA. There are 17 residues in the CDR3.

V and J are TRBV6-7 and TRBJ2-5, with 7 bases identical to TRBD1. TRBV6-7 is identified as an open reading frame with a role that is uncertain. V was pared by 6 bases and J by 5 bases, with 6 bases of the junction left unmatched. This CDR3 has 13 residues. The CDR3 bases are TGTGCCAGCAGCCCACAGGGGTGGGAGACCCAGTACTTC. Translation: CASSPQGWETQYF.

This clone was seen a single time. CDR3 nucleotides: TGTGCCAGCAGTGGGTTTATCGGGGATCTTTCCTACGAGCAGTACTTC. Translating it yields CASSGFIGDLSYEQYF. This chain joins TRBV28 and TRBJ2-7, with a tentative D call TRBD2 (5 bases). V gave up 5 bases and J gave up 1 base, with 18 bases separating them. Germline lookup yields CDR1 MDHEN and CDR2 SYDVKM. The CDR3 consists of 16 residues.

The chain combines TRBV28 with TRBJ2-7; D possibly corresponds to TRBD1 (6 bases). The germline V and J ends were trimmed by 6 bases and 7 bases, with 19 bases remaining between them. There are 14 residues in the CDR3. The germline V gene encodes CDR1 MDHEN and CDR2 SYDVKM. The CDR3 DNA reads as TGTGCCAGCAGCCGGGGACAAAGTACGGTGGAGCAGTACTTC. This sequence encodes CASSRGQSTVEQYF.

The CDR3 is CASSFAGQGGNTIYF. CDR3 nucleotide sequence: TGTGCCAGCAGCTTCGCAGGACAGGGTGGAAACACCATATATTTT. The chain uses TRBV2 and TRBJ1-3; 8 bases match TRBD1. CDR1 and CDR2 from the germline V gene are SNHLY and FYNNEI. The V and J ends lost 6 bases and 3 bases, in that order; junction bases with no gene match: 7. This CDR3 comprises 15 residues. Full variable domain (remainder filled in from reference TRBV2 and TRBJ1-3): EPEVTQTPSHQVTQMGQEVILRCVPISNHLYFYWYRQILGQKVEFLVSFYNNEISEKSEIFDDQFSVERPDGSNFTLKIRSTKLEDSAMYFCASSFAGQGGNTIYFGEGSWLTVV.

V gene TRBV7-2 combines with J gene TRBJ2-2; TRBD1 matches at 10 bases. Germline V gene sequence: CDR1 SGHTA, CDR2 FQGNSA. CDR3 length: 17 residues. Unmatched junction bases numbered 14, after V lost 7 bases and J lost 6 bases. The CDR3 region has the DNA TGTGCCAGCACCGAACTGGGGGACAGGGGTCGTCCCGGGGAGCTGTTTTTT. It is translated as CASTELGDRGRPGELFF.

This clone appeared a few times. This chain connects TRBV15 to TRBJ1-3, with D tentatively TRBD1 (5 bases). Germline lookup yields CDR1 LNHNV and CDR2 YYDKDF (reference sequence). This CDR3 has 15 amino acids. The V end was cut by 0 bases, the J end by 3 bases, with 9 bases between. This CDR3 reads CATSREKGIGNTIYF. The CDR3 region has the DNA TGTGCCACCAGCAGAGAAAAGGGGATTGGAAACACCATATATTTT.

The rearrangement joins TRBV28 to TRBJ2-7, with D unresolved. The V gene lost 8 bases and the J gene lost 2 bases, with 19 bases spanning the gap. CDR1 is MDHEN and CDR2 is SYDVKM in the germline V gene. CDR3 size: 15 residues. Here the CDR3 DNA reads TGTGCCAGCTCCACCGTGGACGGAGTTACCTACGAGCAGTACTTC. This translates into CASSTVDGVTYEQYF.

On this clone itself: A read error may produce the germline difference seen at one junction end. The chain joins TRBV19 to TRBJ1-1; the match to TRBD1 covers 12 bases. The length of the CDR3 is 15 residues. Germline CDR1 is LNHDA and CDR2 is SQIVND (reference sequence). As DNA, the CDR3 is TGTGCCAGTAGTGCCTTAACCGGGACAGGGGGCGAGAAGCTCTTT. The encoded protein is CASSALTGTGGEKLF.

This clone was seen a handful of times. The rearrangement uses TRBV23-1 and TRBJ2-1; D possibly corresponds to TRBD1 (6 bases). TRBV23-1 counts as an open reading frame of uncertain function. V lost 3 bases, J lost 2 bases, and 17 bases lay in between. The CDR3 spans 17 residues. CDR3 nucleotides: TGCGCCAGCAGTCAGAGAGACAGGCTCTCTCCCTACAATGAGCAGTTCTTC. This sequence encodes CASSQRDRLSPYNEQFF.

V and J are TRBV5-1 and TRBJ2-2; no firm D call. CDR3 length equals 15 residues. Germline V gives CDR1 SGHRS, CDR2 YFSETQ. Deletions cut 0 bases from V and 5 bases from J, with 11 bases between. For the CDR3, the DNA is TGCGCCAGCAGCTTGGGTCGAGGAAGGACCGGGGAGCTGTTTTTT. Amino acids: CASSLGRGRTGELFF.

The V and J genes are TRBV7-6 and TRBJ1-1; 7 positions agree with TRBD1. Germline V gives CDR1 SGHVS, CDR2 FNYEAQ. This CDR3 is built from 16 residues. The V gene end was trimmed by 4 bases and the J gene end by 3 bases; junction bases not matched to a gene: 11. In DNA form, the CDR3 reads TGTGCCAGCAGCTCCCTTCTACAGGGGCCTGACACTGAAGCTTTCTTT. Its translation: CASSSLLQGPDTEAFF.

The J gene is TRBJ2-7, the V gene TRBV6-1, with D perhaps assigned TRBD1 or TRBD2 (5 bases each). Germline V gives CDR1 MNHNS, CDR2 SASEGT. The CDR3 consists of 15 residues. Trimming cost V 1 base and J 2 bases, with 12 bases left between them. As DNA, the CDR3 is TGTGCCAGCAGTGAAGGTCAACGGGGACCCTACGAGCAGTACTTC. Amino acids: CASSEGQRGPYEQYF.

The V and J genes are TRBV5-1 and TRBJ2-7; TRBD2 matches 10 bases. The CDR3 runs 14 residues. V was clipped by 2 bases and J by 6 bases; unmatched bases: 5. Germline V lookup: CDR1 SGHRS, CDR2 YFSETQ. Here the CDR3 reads CASSLAGGPVEQYF. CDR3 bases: TGCGCCAGCAGCTTAGCGGGAGGGCCTGTCGAGCAGTACTTC. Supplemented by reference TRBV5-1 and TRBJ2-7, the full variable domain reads KAGVTQTPRYLIKTRGQQVTLSCSPISGHRSVSWYQQTPGQGLQFLFEYFSETQRNKGNFPGRFSGRQFSNSRSEMNVSTLELGDSALYLCASSLAGGPVEQYFGPGTRLTVT.

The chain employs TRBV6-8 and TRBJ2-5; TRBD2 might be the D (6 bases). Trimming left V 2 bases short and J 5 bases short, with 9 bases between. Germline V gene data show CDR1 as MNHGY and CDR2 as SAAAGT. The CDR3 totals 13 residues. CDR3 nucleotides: TGTGCCAGCAGTTACGGGGGGAGTGAGACCCAGTACTTC. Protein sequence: CASSYGGSETQYF.

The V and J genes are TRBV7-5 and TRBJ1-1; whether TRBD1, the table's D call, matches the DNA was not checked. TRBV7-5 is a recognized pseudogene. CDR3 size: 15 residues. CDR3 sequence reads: CASSLEQGRDTEAFF. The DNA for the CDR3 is TGTGCCAGCAGCTTGGAACAGGGAAGGGACACTGAAGCTTTCTTT.